This TCR beta chain originates from a study of blood T cell repertoires in COVID-19. TCRdb's copy holds only in-frame clones and misses some; the assay was immunoSEQ multiplex PCR. This sample has around 240,000 clones; around 83% occur once, and the top ten carry around 7.2%. CDR1 and CDR2 (germline): SGHKS, YYEKEE (reference sequence). V lost 6 bases, J lost 4 bases, and 7 bases stayed unmatched. CDR3 length: 14 residues. Sequencing was carried out using peripheral blood. The sequence derives from a woman aged 45-65 years with acute or convalescent COVID-19. This sequence joins TRBV5-5 and TRBJ1-1, with 9 bases lining up with TRBD1. The CDR3 here is CASTKQGASTEAFF. The CDR3 DNA reads TGTGCCAGCACCAAACAGGGGGCGAGCACTGAAGCTTTCTTT.